The rows below give T cell receptor beta chains drawn from one sample of a study of regulatory T cells in long-lasting Graves disease. TCRdb redid the calling of the multiplex PCR reads with MiXCR, one entry per CDR3 protein. The sample shows about 470,000 distinct CDR3 sequences, about 22% of them seen only once. The sample here was peripheral blood mononuclear cells (PBMCs), taken when the disease was refractory, from a patient treated with antithyroid drugs. The receptors here all came from a female donor with Graves disease. CDR3s include the opening cysteine and the closing phenylalanine or tryptophan. Each record gives: V gene, J gene, D gene, clone size, CDR3 DNA, CDR3 protein. A D gene is named only where the DNA matches it firmly. Size is stated for part of the rows, as once, few or many counts, or as a class when the clone is expanded.

TRBV10-3	TRBJ2-7	TRBD2	-	TGTGCCATCAGTGGGGGGGCCGTGAAGAGCGGGAGCTCCTACGAGCAGTACTTC	CAISGGAVKSGSSYEQYF
TRBV11-2	TRBJ2-7	-	many	TGTGCCAGCAGCGACTCAGGGGGGCGGTACGAGCAGTACTTC	CASSDSGGRYEQYF
TRBV11-2	TRBJ2-7	-	-	TGTGCCAGCAGCCCCCCCCCAGGGGGGAAGGCCGAGCAGTACTTC	CASSPPPGGKAEQYF
TRBV7-9	TRBJ1-2	-	few	TGTGCCAGCAGCTTAATATCCAGTAACTATGGCTACACCTTC	CASSLISSNYGYTF
TRBV12-3/TRBV12-4	TRBJ2-3	TRBD1	few	TGTGCCAGCAGTTCGACAGGGGATTCCACAGATACGCAGTATTTT	CASSSTGDSTDTQYF
TRBV5-4	TRBJ2-7	TRBD1	-	TGTGCCAGCAGCGATACGACAGGGGTGTACGAGCAGTACTTC	CASSDTTGVYEQYF
TRBV10-3	TRBJ1-2	-	few	TGTGCCATACGGACGGAATTCTATGGCTACACCTTC	CAIRTEFYGYTF
TRBV29-1	TRBJ2-5	TRBD2	-	TGCAGCGTTGAGGGACTAGCGGGAGGGGTGTACTTC	CSVEGLAGGVYF
TRBV20-1	TRBJ1-5	-	many	TGCAGTGCTAGACAGGCAAAGGATCAGCCCCAGCATTTT	CSARQAKDQPQHF
TRBV14	TRBJ1-1	TRBD1	once	TGTGCCAGCAGCCAAGATCCCGGACAGGGGGCCACTGAAGCTTTCTTT	CASSQDPGQGATEAFF
TRBV7-9	TRBJ1-1	-	few	TGTGCCAGCAGCTTAAGGGTCATGAACACTGAAGCTTTCTTT	CASSLRVMNTEAFF
TRBV12-3/TRBV12-4	TRBJ2-2	TRBD2	-	TGTGCCAGCAGTTTAGTAGGCGGGAGGGAAACCGGGGAGCTGTTTTTT	CASSLVGGRETGELFF
TRBV15	TRBJ2-7	-	many	TGTGCCACCAGCAGAGCGGGACGGTACGAGCAGTACTTC	CATSRAGRYEQYF
TRBV6-2/TRBV6-3	TRBJ1-5	-	many	TGTGCCAGCTTCCAGGGTGGCAATCAGCCCCAGCATTTT	CASFQGGNQPQHF
TRBV20-1	TRBJ1-1	-	-	TGCAGTGCTAGATCGACCAGTAAGAACACTGAAGCTTTCTTT	CSARSTSKNTEAFF
TRBV12-3/TRBV12-4	TRBJ1-1	-	many	TGTGCCAGCAGTTTGCCCTTCGGGAACACTGAAGCTTTCTTT	CASSLPFGNTEAFF
TRBV20-1	TRBJ2-2	-	few	TGCAGTGCTAGAGATGTGTTTTACACCGGGGAGCTGTTTTTT	CSARDVFYTGELFF
TRBV2	TRBJ2-1	-	-	TGTGCCAGCAGTGACAGGTTACTAGCCAATGAGCAGTTCTTC	CASSDRLLANEQFF
TRBV7-9	TRBJ1-1	TRBD1	few	TGTGCCAGCAGGCAAGGACAGGGGACAGAGTTGGGCACTGAAGCTTTCTTT	CASRQGQGTELGTEAFF
TRBV14	TRBJ1-1	-	-	TGTGCCAGCTCTCCCTGGGCGTGGGTTAGTGTTAACACTGAAGCTTTCTTT	CASSPWAWVSVNTEAFF
TRBV2	TRBJ1-5	TRBD1	many	TGTGCCAGCAGTAGACAGGGTGCCAGCCCTTGGAGCAATCAGCCCCAGCATTTT	CASSRQGASPWSNQPQHF
TRBV30	TRBJ2-5	TRBD1	few	TGTGCCTTGTCTCGGACAGGGCCAGAGACCCAGTACTTC	CALSRTGPETQYF
TRBV29-1	TRBJ2-5	-	-	TGCAGCGGCCTCCAAGAGACCCAGTACTTC	CSGLQETQYF
TRBV20-1	TRBJ2-7	TRBD2	-	TGCAGTGCCCCGGGACTAGGGTTCTACGAGCAGTACTTC	CSAPGLGFYEQYF
TRBV12-3/TRBV12-4	TRBJ2-4	TRBD1	-	TGTGCCAGCAGTTTTTTTTGGACGGGACAGAGATTAGCCAAAAACATTCAGTACTTC	CASSFFWTGQRLAKNIQYF
TRBV14	TRBJ1-3	-	-	TGTGCCAGCAGCCAAGATGGGACCATCGCCGGAAACACCATATATTTT	CASSQDGTIAGNTIYF
TRBV19	TRBJ1-1	-	once	TGTGCCAGTAGTATCGGGGCGGGGTCCTCCACTGAAGCTTTCTTT	CASSIGAGSSTEAFF
TRBV12-3/TRBV12-4	TRBJ2-1	-	-	TGTGCCAGCAGCCAGCCAGTCGATGAGCAGTTCTTC	CASSQPVDEQFF
TRBV6-5	TRBJ1-5	-	many	TGTGCCAGCAGTTACAAAGGGGATCAGCCCCAGCATTTT	CASSYKGDQPQHF
TRBV9	TRBJ1-4	TRBD1	-	TGTGCCAGCAGCGTAGGACAGGGGAGCACTAATGAAAAACTGTTTTTT	CASSVGQGSTNEKLFF
TRBV27	TRBJ2-1	-	-	TGTGCCAGCAGTAACGGGATTGGCTCCTACAATGAGCAGTTCTTC	CASSNGIGSYNEQFF
TRBV18	TRBJ2-7	-	-	TGTGCCAGCTCACCAGGGCTAGGGGCCAGCTACGAGCAGTACTTC	CASSPGLGASYEQYF
TRBV4-2	TRBJ1-4	-	-	TGTGCCAGCAGCCAAGATCCGGGGAATTCCCTTACGGGTGAAAAACTGTTTTTT	CASSQDPGNSLTGEKLFF
TRBV14	TRBJ2-6	TRBD1	-	TGTGCCAGCAGCCAAGTACAGGGGTTCTCTGGGGCCAACGTCCTGACTTTC	CASSQVQGFSGANVLTF
TRBV5-1	TRBJ2-2	TRBD2	few	TGCGCCAGCAGGGAGCGGGGGGACACCGGGGAGCTGTTTTTT	CASRERGDTGELFF
TRBV5-6	TRBJ1-1	-	few	TGTGCCAGCAGCCCAGGCCGATCTGAAGCTTTCTTT	CASSPGRSEAFF
TRBV30	TRBJ1-6	TRBD1	few	TGTGCCTGGAACACAGGGGGTGTCGGTAATTCACCCCTCCACTTT	CAWNTGGVGNSPLHF
TRBV7-9	TRBJ2-7	-	many	TGTGCCAGCAGCTTAAATCCGACAGGCTCCCCCAGCGAGCAGTACTTC	CASSLNPTGSPSEQYF
TRBV28	TRBJ2-7	TRBD2	many	TGTGCCAGCAGTTTTCTCGGGGGGGGTTCCTACGAGCAGTACTTC	CASSFLGGGSYEQYF
TRBV29-1	TRBJ2-7	-	-	TGCAGCGCACTATTCAACTCCTACGAGCAGTACTTC	CSALFNSYEQYF
TRBV28	TRBJ2-1	-	-	TGTGCCAGCATAACCCCCGGAGGGAGCTACAATGAGCAGTTCTTC	CASITPGGSYNEQFF
TRBV28	TRBJ1-1	-	-	TGTGCCAGCAGACCCTTCGAGCCCACTGAAGCTTTCTTT	CASRPFEPTEAFF
TRBV7-9	TRBJ1-1	-	few	TGTGCCAGCAGGATCCCAATGAGACAGCAGGAGAACACTGAAGCTTTCTTT	CASRIPMRQQENTEAFF
TRBV28	TRBJ1-2	-	many	TGTGCCAGCAGCGAGCCAGAGCACTATGGCTACACCTTC	CASSEPEHYGYTF
TRBV30	TRBJ2-1	-	-	TGTGCCCGCGGGAGACAGGGACCAAACAATGAGCAGTTCTTC	CARGRQGPNNEQFF
TRBV6-2/TRBV6-3	TRBJ1-6	-	-	TGTGCCAGCAGTTACTCAGACAGTATAGATTCACCCCTCCACTTT	CASSYSDSIDSPLHF
TRBV6-1	TRBJ2-7	TRBD1	-	TGTGCCAAGAAACAGGGGCGGAACGCAAACTACGAGCAGTACTTC	CAKKQGRNANYEQYF
TRBV20-1	TRBJ2-1	-	few	TGCAGTGCTAGAGAGGCGGGGGCCATGTACAATGAGCAGTTCTTC	CSAREAGAMYNEQFF
TRBV29-1	TRBJ1-1	TRBD1	few	TGCAGCGTTCCAGACAGGGGTGGTGAAGCTTTCTTT	CSVPDRGGEAFF
TRBV5-6	TRBJ2-7	TRBD2	-	TGCGCCAGCAGCCACGGGACTAGCGGGAGAGCGTACCAGCAGTACTTC	CASSHGTSGRAYQQYF
TRBV5-5	TRBJ1-2	TRBD1	-	TGTGCCAGCAGCTTGGCCGAGGACAGGCAATGGCGAGGCTACACCTTC	CASSLAEDRQWRGYTF
TRBV11-2	TRBJ2-2	-	few	TGTGCCAGCAGCTTCTCCAGCGGGTACACCGGGGAGCTGTTTTTT	CASSFSSGYTGELFF
TRBV5-1	TRBJ1-4	-	many	TGCGCCAGCAGTAAGGCCAGAGGACTGTCCGAAAAACTGTTTTTT	CASSKARGLSEKLFF
TRBV25-1	TRBJ1-5	-	many	TGTGCCAGCAGTGAATTCGGGGAAGGTCAGCCCCAGCATTTT	CASSEFGEGQPQHF
TRBV12-3/TRBV12-4	TRBJ1-1	-	many	TGTGCCAGCAGTTTTGAGGGCATGAACACTGAAGCTTTCTTT	CASSFEGMNTEAFF